This TCR beta chain emerged from a study of blood T cell repertoires in COVID-19 (dated by TCRdb to the early 2020s). Concerning the study at large: Collaborator samples came from the United States, Italy and Spain and covered acute and convalescent phases of COVID-19. Where available, HLA class I and class II types were obtained from metadata supplied by the sample provider rather than from assay-based typing. The dataset comprised deeply sampled blood TCRbeta repertoires from subjects exposed to, actively infected with, or recovered from COVID-19. The samples were drawn from the first 160 participants of the ongoing ImmuneRACE study and from 1,254 subjects provided by 6 global collaborators. A de-identified subject ID, COVID-19 status, age in years and sex were almost always included in the sample metadata. The repertoires were released in a freely available public database intended as a resource for research on the immune response to SARS-CoV-2. The prospective study material was composed of cDNA or gDNA derived from T cells, B-cell-depleted T cells, or PBMCs.

The immunoSEQ Assay, a bias-controlled multiplex PCR, was used to amplify TCRbeta CDR3 regions from genomic DNA. Turning to the authors' computational methods: Within the assay, amplification of reference gene primers was used to estimate how many nucleated cells each sample contained. To quantify the absolute abundance of each unique TCRbeta CDR3 rearrangement, sequence reads were collapsed and filtered. For each sample, productive Simpson clonality was calculated by taking the square root of Simpson's diversity index across productive rearrangements. Sourced from immuneACCESS, this table was stored by TCRdb with only in-frame sequences that have V and J called. A share of the clones is absent; for the studies checked, an unresolved V gene accounts for under half, and the remainder has no known explanation. V and J calls and clone size come straight from that table; D and trimming were deduced from the DNA. The sample table records about 220,000 clones; around 83% of these occur just once. The ten largest account for around 2.9% of the sample.

V ends up 7 bases short and J 1 base short, with an unmatched junction base count of 9. The CDR1 and CDR2 encoded by the germline V gene are LGHNT and FRNRAP. The CDR3 spans 16 residues, from the cysteine through the phenylalanine. Of all the DNA, just the CDR3 is kept, 48 bases in frame from base 1. To note about this clone: No cognate antigen has been identified for it. The record has no base qualities; no much larger clone is one base away.

Broader findings and caveats from the paper: How much clinical and demographic metadata was included differed by source and by participant, and the metadata was provided uncurated.

Samples from volunteer blood donors who had recovered from COVID-19 were contributed by a second Seattle source. Collaborating institutions collected whole blood in K2EDTA tubes following their own protocols. For TCRbeta analysis, collaborator samples were shipped as frozen whole blood, as isolated PBMCs, or as DNA extracted from either sample type. The specimen sequenced was peripheral blood. The receptor was derived from a man aged 45-60 years who had recovered from COVID-19. The chain is made from TRBV12-5 and TRBJ2-1; 8 bases in between match TRBD1. CDR3 protein: CASALYRGISYNEQFF. Read as DNA, the sequence is TGTGCTAGTGCCCTCTACAGGGGGATTTCCTACAATGAGCAGTTCTTC.